This paragraph reports one T cell receptor (beta chain). Its target is not known. CDR3 length equals 14 residues. The V gene's germline CDR1 is SNHLY and CDR2 FYNNEI. This sample was taken from a study of monozygotic twins with inflammatory bowel disease. General study points: Support was absent for any single strong signal or clonotype linked to IBD.

TCRdb processed the 5' RACE reads again and assigns one entry to each CDR3 protein, with no DNA. This sample lists 420,000 or so distinct CDR3 sequences; its ten largest clones have 2% to 3%. Skipping T cell sorting, the study isolated total RNA directly from whole blood. The V gene is TRBV2, the J gene TRBJ2-3. The specimen sequenced was blood. This sequence was found in a human donor with ulcerative colitis or Crohn's disease, or a healthy co-twin of an affected twin (not recorded which). The CDR3 sequence is CASSELVGTDTQYF.